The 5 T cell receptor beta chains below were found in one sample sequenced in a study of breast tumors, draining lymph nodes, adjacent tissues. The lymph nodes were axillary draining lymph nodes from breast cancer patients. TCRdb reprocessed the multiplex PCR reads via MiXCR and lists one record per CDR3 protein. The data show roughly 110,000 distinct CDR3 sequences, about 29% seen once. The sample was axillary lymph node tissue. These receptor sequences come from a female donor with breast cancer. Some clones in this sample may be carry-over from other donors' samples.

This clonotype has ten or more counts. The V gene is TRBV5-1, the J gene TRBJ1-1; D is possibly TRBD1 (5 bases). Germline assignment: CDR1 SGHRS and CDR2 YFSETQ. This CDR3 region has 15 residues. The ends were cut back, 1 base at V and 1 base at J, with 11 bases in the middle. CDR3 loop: CASSLRDGQNTEAFF. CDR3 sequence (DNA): TGCGCCAGCAGCTTGAGGGACGGACAGAACACTGAAGCTTTCTTT.

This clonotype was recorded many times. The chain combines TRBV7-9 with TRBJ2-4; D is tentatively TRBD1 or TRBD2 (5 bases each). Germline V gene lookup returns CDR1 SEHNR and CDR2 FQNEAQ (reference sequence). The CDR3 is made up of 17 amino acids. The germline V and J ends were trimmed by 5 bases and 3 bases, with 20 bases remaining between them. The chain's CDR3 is CASSPGPSGHGKNIQYF. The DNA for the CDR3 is TGTGCCAGCAGCCCAGGCCCATCGGGGCACGGCAAAAACATTCAGTACTTC.

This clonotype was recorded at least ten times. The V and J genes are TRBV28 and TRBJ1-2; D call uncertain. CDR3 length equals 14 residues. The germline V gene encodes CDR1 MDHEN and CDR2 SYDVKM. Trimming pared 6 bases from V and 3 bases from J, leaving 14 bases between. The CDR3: CASSPRVRDYGYTF. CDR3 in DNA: TGTGCCAGCAGCCCAAGAGTTAGGGACTATGGCTACACCTTC.

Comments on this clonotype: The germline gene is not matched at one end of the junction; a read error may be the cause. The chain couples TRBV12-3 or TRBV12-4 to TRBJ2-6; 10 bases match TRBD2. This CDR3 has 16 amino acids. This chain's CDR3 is CASRLAGTGAAHVLTF. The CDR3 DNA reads TGTGCCAGCAGACTAGCGGGGACAGGCGCGGCCCACGTCCTGACTTTC.

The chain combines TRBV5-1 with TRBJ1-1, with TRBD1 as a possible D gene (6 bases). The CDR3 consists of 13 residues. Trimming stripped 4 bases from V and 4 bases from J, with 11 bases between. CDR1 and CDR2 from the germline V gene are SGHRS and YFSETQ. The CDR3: CASSQGTFTEAFF. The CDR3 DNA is TGCGCCAGCAGCCAAGGGACATTCACTGAAGCTTTCTTT.